The clone carrying this TCR beta chain was observed a single time. Its antigen is unknown. The data were obtained in a study of T cells in Graves' hyperthyroidism and ophthalmopathy. The overall study: Upon initial diagnosis and before any treatment, peripheral blood was collected.

This CDR3 is built from 13 residues. Germline V CDR1 and CDR2: SGHVS, FNYEAQ. The V end lost 3 bases, the J end lost 7 bases, and 12 bases lay between the germline ends. Study-level findings and limits: The model made its ophthalmopathy prediction, and onset followed a median about 6.8 months later.

The TCR beta CDR3 regions underwent amplification using RNA transcripts as the source. HTBI primers were the set used in a first-round RT-PCR of the TCR CDR3. TCRdb fed the multiplex PCR reads into MiXCR, producing one record per CDR3 protein. The sample records some 580,000 distinct CDR3 sequences, about a sixth being singletons. Active moderate-to-severe ophthalmopathy, Clinical Activity Score at least 3, NOSPECS at least 4, under 3 months' duration. This rearrangement joins TRBV7-6 to TRBJ1-1; the D gene is possibly TRBD1 (5 bases). The sequence was obtained from a woman aged 35 to 49 with Graves' ophthalmopathy. Sequenced: blood. DNA of the CDR3: TGTGCCAGCAGCTTGGGTGGGGGTGATGAAGCTTTCTTT. Translating gives CASSLGGGDEAFF.